This T cell receptor (beta chain) was recorded in a study of T cell responses to AZD1222 COVID-19 vaccine. Whole-study findings and limits: At baseline, seropositivity was found in only a handful of AZD1222 recipients. Clonal diversity was possibly underestimated, and white British individuals and females predominated among donors. Vaccine-related CD4 TCRs covered spike, predominating at 160-218 and 743-854.

V lost 1 base, J lost 8 bases, and 12 bases lay in between. The germline V gene encodes CDR1 LGHDT and CDR2 YNNKEL (reference sequence). The length of the CDR3 is 15 residues. Sequencing used immunoSEQ multiplex PCR; TCRdb keeps in-frame clones, though not all of them. The sample lists about 150,000 clones; around 88% were seen once. As to this clone: Its antigen is not identified.

This TCR came from an adult in good health. Sequences were derived from peripheral blood, sampled on day 0 of MenACWY control vaccination. V usage is TRBV3-1 (or the pseudogene TRBV3-2) and J usage is TRBJ1-6, with D perhaps TRBD1 (5 bases). In DNA, the CDR3 is TGTGCCAGCAGCCAAGCAAAGGGGTGTCATTCACCCCTCCACTTT. As protein: CASSQAKGCHSPLHF.